Each of the 14 T cell receptor beta chains below was sequenced from the same sample in a study of cytomegalovirus exposure and HLA in healthy donors. TCRdb's table, derived via immunoSEQ multiplex PCR, lists solely in-frame clones and lacks some. The sample comprises roughly 140,000 clones, around 87% of which are singletons, and 8.7% rests with the top ten. The specimen sequenced was PBMCs. The receptors stem from a man aged 18-30 years in good health and CMV-seropositive.

The chain joins TRBV5-1 to TRBJ2-3; 10 bases map to TRBD2. The CDR3 is 15 amino acids. After removal of 5 bases from V and 2 bases from J, the junction contained 5 bases not matched to a gene. Germline CDR1 SGHRS, CDR2 YFSETQ. CDR3 bases: TGCGCCAGCAGACAAGCGGGAGGGGCCACAGATACGCAGTATTTT. Translated, it gives CASRQAGGATDTQYF.

The chain carries TRBV13 and TRBJ1-3; unclear D gene. Germline-derived CDR1 and CDR2 are PRHDT and FYEKMQ (reference sequence). The ends were cut back, 3 bases at V and 3 bases at J, with 18 bases in the middle. There are 17 residues in the CDR3. For the CDR3, the DNA is TGTGCCAGCAGCTTCCCCGTCGGGGAGGGAAGTGGAAACACCATATATTTT. Amino acids: CASSFPVGEGSGNTIYF. Full variable domain (missing parts from reference TRBV13 and TRBJ1-3): AAGVIQSPRHLIKEKRETATLKCYPIPRHDTVYWYQQGPGQDPQFLISFYEKMQSDKGSIPDRFSAQQFSDYHSELNMSSLELGDSALYFCASSFPVGEGSGNTIYFGEGSWLTVV.

The sample holds a few counts of this clone. The chain couples TRBV14 to TRBJ1-2; the D gene is possibly TRBD1 (6 bases). Germline lookup yields CDR1 SGHDN and CDR2 FVKESK. The CDR3 is 15 residues long. V dropped 3 bases and J dropped 0 bases, with 11 bases sitting between them. CDR3 coding DNA: TGTGCCAGCAGCCACCCAGGGGTAGCTAACTATGGCTACACCTTC. Protein: CASSHPGVANYGYTF.

V gene TRBV2 combines with J gene TRBJ2-3; 7 bases are shared with TRBD2. The CDR3 loop spans 12 amino acids. Germline V gene data show CDR1 as SNHLY and CDR2 as FYNNEI. V trimming: 4 bases; J trimming: 11 bases; junction bases outside the gene matches: 6. The CDR3 nucleotides read TGTGCCAGCAGTGTTTCGCCGGGGGGGCAGTATTTT. Amino acid sequence: CASSVSPGGQYF.

Written as DNA, the CDR3 is TGCAGCGCACAGATTTCAGGCACAGATACGCAGTATTTT. It is translated as CSAQISGTDTQYF. This chain connects TRBV29-1 to TRBJ2-3; D gene unclear. Germline lookup yields CDR1 SQVTM and CDR2 ANQGSEA. V dropped 7 bases and J dropped 1 base, with 12 bases sitting between them. This CDR3 is built from 13 residues.

The chain uses TRBV6-1 and TRBJ2-7; D not resolved. Germline V lookup: CDR1 MNHNS, CDR2 SASEGT. The CDR3 consists of 15 residues. Trimming took 4 bases from V and 4 from J, leaving 17 bases between them. CDR3 nucleotides: TGTGCCAGCAGTGTACTGCCTTCGGTCCCATACGAGCAGTACTTC. It yields the protein CASSVLPSVPYEQYF.

The chain links TRBV30 to TRBJ2-7; 9 nucleotides match TRBD1. The V and J ends lost 2 bases and 4 bases, in that order; junction bases with no gene match: 6. The CDR3 extends over 14 amino acids. CDR1 and CDR2 (germline): GTSNPN, SVGIG (reference sequence). This chain's CDR3 is CAWSPGQGRYEQYF. Written as DNA, the CDR3 is TGTGCCTGGAGTCCGGGACAGGGTAGATACGAGCAGTACTTC.

The V call is TRBV5-1, the J call TRBJ2-7, with D possibly being TRBD2 (6 bases). Germline V gives CDR1 SGHRS, CDR2 YFSETQ. The CDR3 totals 16 residues. Trimming stripped 4 bases from V and 6 bases from J, with 23 bases between. CDR3 coding DNA: TGCGCCAGCAGCAAAACCCAGCGGGCCCCGCCGGCCGAGCAGTACTTC. As protein: CASSKTQRAPPAEQYF.

The chain has TRBV29-1 and TRBJ2-7; D gene uncertain. There are 12 residues in the CDR3. The germline V gene has CDR1 SQVTM and CDR2 ANQGSEA. Deletions cut 4 bases from V and 0 bases from J, with 7 bases between. Written as DNA, the CDR3 is TGCAGCGTTGGCGGCGGCTCCTACGAGCAGTACTTC. Translated, it gives CSVGGGSYEQYF.

The genes are TRBV7-8 and TRBJ2-1; D may be TRBD1 (5 bases). Trimming left V 1 base short and J 9 bases short, with 7 bases between. The CDR3 extends over 12 amino acids. From germline, CDR1 is SGHVS and CDR2 FQNEAQ. The CDR3 is CASSLGGREQFF. The CDR3 DNA reads as TGTGCCAGCAGCTTAGGGGGCCGTGAGCAGTTCTTC.

This chain connects TRBV18 to TRBJ1-2; 7 nucleotides line up with TRBD1. This CDR3 region has 15 residues. V shed 4 bases, J shed 4 bases, and the junction held 9 bases outside the gene matches. Looked up from germline, CDR1 is KGHSH and CDR2 is LQKENI. The CDR3, as DNA: TGTGCCAGCTCACTTTCGACAGGGCTTGGCTATGGCTACACCTTC. It yields the protein CASSLSTGLGYGYTF.

The chain couples TRBV5-1 to TRBJ1-2; D might be TRBD1 (5 bases). Germline lookup yields CDR1 SGHRS and CDR2 YFSETQ. This CDR3 contains 15 residues. Trimming pared 0 bases from V and 7 bases from J, leaving 16 bases between. The CDR3 here is CASSLDGVRGGGYTF. For the CDR3, the DNA is TGCGCCAGCAGCTTGGATGGGGTTAGGGGTGGTGGCTACACCTTC.

The V call is TRBV7-9, the J call TRBJ2-3; weak D call: TRBD2 (7 bases). The CDR3 is 17 amino acids. Trimming cost V 4 bases and J 4 bases, with 21 bases left between them. Germline V gene lookup returns CDR1 SEHNR and CDR2 FQNEAQ (reference sequence). The CDR3 reads CASSSPLGGAWADTQYF. For the CDR3, the DNA is TGTGCCAGCAGCTCACCACTGGGGGGGGCCTGGGCAGATACGCAGTATTTT.

This chain joins TRBV5-4 and TRBJ2-3; D is perhaps TRBD2 (6 bases). V was clipped by 3 bases and J by 1 base, with 15 bases between them. The CDR3 runs 16 residues. Germline CDR1 and CDR2: SGHNT and YYREEE (reference sequence). CDR3 sequence (DNA): TGTGCCAGCAGCTCCCCCGGGGGAGGAGGCACAGATACGCAGTATTTT. It encodes CASSSPGGGGTDTQYF.